The 9 T cell receptor beta chains given below trace back to one sample, sequenced in a study of patients and donors after allogeneic stem cell transplantation. Via MiXCR, TCRdb re-called the RT-PCR reads, giving one row per CDR3 protein. Of fewer than 10,000 distinct CDR3 sequences listed, roughly 4.3% are singletons. The sequenced material came from blood, either unsorted or a sorted T cell fraction (not recorded which). The receptor set was obtained from a human donor who was either an allogeneic HSCT recipient or a stem cell or donor lymphocyte infusion donor (not recorded which). It is not recorded whose cells these are; they may come from a transplant donor.

In its sample, this clonotype was seen many times. The chain employs TRBV3-1 and TRBJ2-7; 7 positions agree with TRBD2. Trimming at V came to 6 bases and at J to 4 bases, leaving 6 bases not matched to a gene. The CDR3 spans 13 residues. The V gene's germline CDR1 is LGHDT and CDR2 YNNKEL (reference sequence). The DNA of the CDR3 is TGTGCCAGCAGAGCGGGATCAACATACGAGCAGTACTTC. This codes for CASRAGSTYEQYF.

This clonotype is termed medium-sized. The gene calls are TRBV28 and TRBJ1-2; TRBD1 is a possible D gene (6 bases). V was cut by 4 bases and J by 4 bases, with 10 bases left in between. Germline values: CDR1 MDHEN, CDR2 SYDVKM. This CDR3 has 13 residues. CDR3 protein: CASSWGQLYGYTF. In DNA, the CDR3 is TGTGCCAGCAGTTGGGGGCAGCTCTATGGCTACACCTTC.

This clonotype was counted ten times or more. V is TRBV28 and J is TRBJ2-5; the D is unclear. This CDR3 spans 13 amino acids. Germline-derived CDR1 and CDR2 are MDHEN and SYDVKM. V lost 2 bases and J 5 bases, leaving 9 bases between the germline ends. The CDR3 bases are TGTGCCAGCAGTTTAGGGGTGGAGGAGACCCAGTACTTC. Protein sequence: CASSLGVEETQYF.

This clonotype appeared many times. The rearrangement joins TRBV11-3 to TRBJ2-1, with 8 bases aligning to TRBD2. The CDR3 covers 17 residues. V was clipped by 6 bases and J by 6 bases; unmatched bases: 16. CDR1 and CDR2 (germline): SGHNT, YENEEA. The CDR3 sequence: CASRGVRASGRTNEQFF. The DNA of the CDR3 is TGTGCCAGCAGGGGGGTGAGGGCTAGCGGGCGTACCAATGAGCAGTTCTTC.

This clonotype was seen many times. The chain has TRBV24-1 and TRBJ2-1; the D call may be TRBD1 or TRBD2 (6 bases each). Germline-derived CDR1 and CDR2 are KGHDR and SFDVKD. V lost 0 bases, J lost 5 bases, and 13 bases lay in between. This CDR3 spans 16 amino acids. The CDR3 sequence: CATSDLTGRKNNEQFF. The CDR3 DNA sequence: TGTGCCACCAGTGATTTGACAGGGAGGAAAAACAATGAGCAGTTCTTC.

This clonotype was counted many times. The chain combines TRBV20-1 with TRBJ1-6; D possibly corresponds to TRBD1 (6 bases). Trimming left V 0 bases short and J 4 bases short, with 16 bases between. The CDR3 has 17 amino acids. Germline values: CDR1 DFQATT, CDR2 SNEGSKA (reference sequence). The CDR3 DNA reads as TGCAGTGCTAGAGATCGCAGGTGGACAGCTTATAATTCACCCCTCCACTTT. Translating gives CSARDRRWTAYNSPLHF.

This clonotype was seen repeatedly, ten times or more. The rearrangement uses TRBV6-1 and TRBJ2-1; no definite D call. This CDR3 spans 15 amino acids. Germline values: CDR1 MNHNS, CDR2 SASEGT. The ends were cut back, 1 base at V and 0 bases at J, with 7 bases in the middle. CDR3: CASSEVASSYNEQFF. In DNA, the CDR3 is TGTGCCAGCAGTGAAGTGGCAAGCTCCTACAATGAGCAGTTCTTC.

In this sample, this clonotype is medium-sized. V is TRBV9 and J is TRBJ2-2; D uncertain. V was trimmed by 4 bases and J by 8 bases, leaving 12 bases between them. The CDR3 is 13 amino acids. Germline V lookup: CDR1 SGDLS, CDR2 YYNGEE. The CDR3 sequence is CASSKNIFGELFF. CDR3 DNA sequence: TGTGCCAGCAGCAAGAACATTTTTGGGGAGCTGTTTTTT.

This clonotype has a count of ten or more. J is TRBJ2-7 and V is TRBV15; D perhaps matches TRBD1 (6 bases). Trimming shortened V by 3 bases and J by 5 bases, and 8 bases separated the two germline ends. CDR1 and CDR2 from the germline V gene are LNHNV and YYDKDF (reference sequence). The length of the CDR3 is 12 residues. The CDR3 reads CATSSYRDEQYF. CDR3 nucleotides: TGTGCCACCAGCAGCTACAGGGACGAGCAGTACTTC.